This T cell receptor beta chain was captured in a study of cytomegalovirus exposure and HLA in healthy donors. Primers for the PCR totalled 60 Vbeta and 13 Jbeta. In the authors' methods: Roughly 11 million shared chains were among approximately 80 million unique TCR beta chains counted in a later analysis. Assay: immunoSEQ multiplex PCR; the TCRdb copy retains only in-frame clones and omits some. Clone size and the V and J calls come from that table; the DNA yielded D and trimming. This sample's clone table lists 130,000 or so clones. Study observations and caveats: A highly shared variant cluster was judged a likely technical artifact.

The CDR3 spans 14 residues. CDR1 and CDR2 (germline): SGHNT, YYREEE (reference sequence). V was shortened by 2 bases and J by 5 bases, with 12 bases between the two germline ends. With regard to this clone: What it binds is not known.

The chain recombines TRBV5-4 with TRBJ2-3, with a weak D call TRBD1 (5 bases). Sequencing was performed on PBMCs. The receptor comes from a young woman in good health and CMV-seronegative. As DNA, the CDR3 is TGTGCCAGCAGCTTCGGACACGCTCTAGATACGCAGTATTTT. It is translated as CASSFGHALDTQYF.